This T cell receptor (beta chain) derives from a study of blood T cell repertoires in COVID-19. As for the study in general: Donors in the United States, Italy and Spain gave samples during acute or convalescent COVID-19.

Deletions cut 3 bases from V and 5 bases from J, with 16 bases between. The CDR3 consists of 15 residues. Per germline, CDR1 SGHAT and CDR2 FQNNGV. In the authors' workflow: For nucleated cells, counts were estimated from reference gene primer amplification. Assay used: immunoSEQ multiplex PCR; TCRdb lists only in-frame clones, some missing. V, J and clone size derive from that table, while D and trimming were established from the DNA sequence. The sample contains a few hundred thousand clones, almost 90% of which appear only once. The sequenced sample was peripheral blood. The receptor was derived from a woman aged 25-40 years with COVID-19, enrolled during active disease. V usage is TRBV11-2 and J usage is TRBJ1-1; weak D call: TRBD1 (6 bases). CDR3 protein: CASSFIQGGWTEAFF. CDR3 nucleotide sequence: TGTGCCAGCAGCTTCATACAAGGGGGTTGGACTGAAGCTTTCTTT.